Following are 21 T cell receptor beta chains from one sample sequenced in a study of OX40 agonist ivuxolimab in advanced cancers. Method: immunoSEQ multiplex PCR; TCRdb's copy keeps in-frame clones and lacks some. Found here are approximately 65,000 clones, about nine tenths of them singletons; the top ten hold 1.1%. The source was CD4+ or CD8+ T cells sorted from blood, collected in a trial of the OX40 agonist ivuxolimab. The origin of the receptors is an adult with an advanced solid tumor such as melanoma, head and neck, liver or kidney cancer.

The chain couples TRBV5-1 to TRBJ2-1; a possible D gene is TRBD2 (5 bases). CDR1 is SGHRS, CDR2 YFSETQ, per germline. The V gene lost 10 bases and the J gene lost 9 bases, with 23 bases spanning the gap. CDR3 size: 14 residues. The chain's CDR3 is CAGTYTSGSTEQFF. CDR3 DNA sequence: TGCGCCGGAACGTACACGTCTGGGAGTACTGAGCAGTTCTTC.

V and J are TRBV10-3 and TRBJ2-3; D perhaps matches TRBD1 (7 bases). CDR3 length: 13 amino acids. CDR1 and CDR2 (germline): ENHRY, SYGVKD. V lost 8 bases, J lost 2 bases, and 11 bases lay in between. The CDR3 region is CAIGGGLTDTQYF. The DNA for the CDR3 is TGTGCCATCGGAGGGGGCCTCACAGATACGCAGTATTTT.

The CDR3 loop is CASSLGKGRNQPQHF. The CDR3 nucleotides read TGTGCCAGCAGTCTGGGAAAGGGACGCAATCAGCCCCAGCATTTT. The chain is built from TRBV6-5 and TRBJ1-5, with D possibly matching TRBD1 (5 bases). From germline, CDR1 is MNHEY and CDR2 SVGAGI. The CDR3 loop spans 15 amino acids. V lost 5 bases and J 2 bases, leaving 13 bases between the germline ends.

A single count supports this clone. Distinct nucleotide sequences in the sample also encode this CDR3. This chain links TRBV25-1 with TRBJ2-7, with unresolved D. CDR3 size: 11 residues. Trimming stripped 3 bases from V and 3 bases from J, with 3 bases between. CDR1 and CDR2 (germline): MGHDK, SYGVNS. CDR3 DNA sequence: TGTGCCAGCAGTGAGGGCTACGAGCAGTACTTC. This encodes CASSEGYEQYF.

The chain links TRBV10-1 to TRBJ2-1; 8 bases line up with TRBD2. Germline lookup yields CDR1 WNHNN and CDR2 SYGVQD (reference sequence). Trimming removed 2 bases from V and 9 bases from J; junction bases left unmatched: 3. CDR3 length: 13 amino acids. The CDR3 DNA reads as TGCGCCAGCAGTGAGGGACTAGCTTTTGAGCAGTTCTTC. This gives the protein CASSEGLAFEQFF.

The CDR3 DNA sequence: TGTGCCAGCAGTGAAGCCGTGGGTGGGGCCGGTGGAAACACCATATATTTT. Protein product: CASSEAVGGAGGNTIYF. The gene calls are TRBV6-1 and TRBJ1-3, with D possibly TRBD1 on 5 matching bases. Germline CDR1 reads MNHNS; CDR2 reads SASEGT. Trimming removed 0 bases at V and 3 bases at J, with 15 bases between. The CDR3 runs 17 residues.

The chain combines TRBV11-2 with TRBJ2-3; D is ambiguous. Germline V CDR1 and CDR2: SGHAT, FQNNGV. The V and J ends lost 5 bases and 2 bases respectively, with 17 bases between them. This CDR3 has 16 residues. CDR3 sequence: CASSRRTGDVTDTQYF. Written as DNA, the CDR3 is TGTGCCAGCAGCCGCAGGACCGGCGACGTCACAGATACGCAGTATTTT.

The rearrangement joins TRBV6-5 to TRBJ2-2, with 7 positions matching TRBD1. J gave up 4 bases and V 2 bases, and 4 bases lay outside the gene matches. CDR3 size: 15 residues. CDR1 is MNHEY and CDR2 is SVGAGI in the germline V gene. CDR3 DNA sequence: TGTGCCAGCAGTTACCGGGGACAGTCCACCGGGGAGCTGTTTTTT. Residues: CASSYRGQSTGELFF.

This chain links TRBV10-3 with TRBJ1-1; tentative D call: TRBD1 (5 bases). Trimming pared 0 bases from V and 1 base from J, leaving 9 bases between. Germline loops: CDR1 ENHRY, CDR2 SYGVKD. CDR3 length: 15 amino acids. The CDR3, as DNA: TGTGCCATCAGTGAGTCGGCAGGGCGGAACACTGAAGCTTTCTTT. Amino acid sequence: CAISESAGRNTEAFF.

This chain uses TRBV5-1 with TRBJ1-1; D is possibly TRBD1 (6 bases). Deletions cut 0 bases from V and 5 bases from J, with 11 bases between. Germline V gene lookup returns CDR1 SGHRS and CDR2 YFSETQ. This CDR3 comprises 14 residues. The CDR3 loop reads CASSLVPGDTEAFF. The CDR3 DNA is TGCGCCAGCAGCTTGGTTCCAGGGGATACTGAAGCTTTCTTT.

CDR3 sequence: CASSFIGVLGSTDTQYF. CDR3 DNA: TGTGCCAGCAGCTTTATTGGAGTGTTAGGTAGCACAGATACGCAGTATTTT. The chain links TRBV7-2 to TRBJ2-3; no clear D. Looked up from germline, CDR1 is SGHTA and CDR2 is FQGNSA. The germline V and J ends were trimmed by 3 bases and 0 bases, with 16 bases remaining between them. The CDR3 loop spans 17 amino acids. Complete variable domain (other parts from reference TRBV7-2 and TRBJ2-3): GAGVSQSPSNKVTEKGKDVELRCDPISGHTALYWYRQSLGQGLEFLIYFQGNSAPDKSGLPSDRFSAERTGGSVSTLTIQRTQQEDSAVYLCASSFIGVLGSTDTQYFGPGTRLTVL.

This clone has a single count. This chain uses TRBV11-3 with TRBJ2-7, with D possibly being TRBD2 (5 bases). Trimming removed 5 bases at V and 3 bases at J, with 11 bases between. Per the germline V gene, CDR1 is SGHNT and CDR2 is YENEEA. There are 13 residues in the CDR3. In nucleotides, the CDR3 is TGTGCCAGCAGCCCGGGGAACCTCTACGAGCAGTACTTC. Protein: CASSPGNLYEQYF.

Turning to this clone: One end of the junction does not line up with germline, which may come from a read error. The chain carries TRBV6-6 and TRBJ2-2; D is unclear. This CDR3 has 14 residues. CDR1 and CDR2 (germline): MNHNY, SVGAGI (reference sequence). CDR3 sequence reads: CASSYSTKTGELFF. Written as DNA, the CDR3 is TGTGCCAGCAGTTACTCGACGAAGACCGGGGAGCTGTTTTTT.

V is TRBV18 and J is TRBJ2-5; D remains unclear. The CDR3 has 15 residues. The germline V gene has CDR1 KGHSH and CDR2 LQKENI. V shed 2 bases and J shed 0 bases, with 10 bases lying between them. The CDR3 sequence is CASSPRSDNQETQYF. The CDR3 DNA sequence: TGTGCCAGCTCACCAAGATCAGATAACCAAGAGACCCAGTACTTC.

The chain couples TRBV5-5 to TRBJ2-7; D is tentatively TRBD1 or TRBD2 (5 bases each). CDR3 length: 14 residues. Trimming shortened V by 4 bases and J by 7 bases, and 18 bases separated the two germline ends. Germline assignment: CDR1 SGHKS and CDR2 YYEKEE (reference sequence). The CDR3 DNA reads TGTGCCAGCAGCCCGGCCGTGGGGGTGAGGGAGCAGTACTTC. Amino acids: CASSPAVGVREQYF.

This sequence joins TRBV7-2 and TRBJ1-4; 7 bases match TRBD1. Germline V gives CDR1 SGHTA, CDR2 FQGNSA. Unmatched junction bases numbered 7, after V lost 2 bases and J lost 4 bases. The CDR3 loop spans 16 amino acids. The CDR3 sequence is CASSLTGGTDNEKLFF. The CDR3 DNA reads as TGTGCCAGCAGCTTAACGGGCGGGACAGATAATGAAAAACTGTTTTTT.

This clone has a single count. V and J are TRBV6-1 and TRBJ1-5; 7 nucleotides align to TRBD1. V was pared by 3 bases and J by 4 bases, with 3 bases of the junction left unmatched. Germline values: CDR1 MNHNS, CDR2 SASEGT. The CDR3 has 14 amino acids. The CDR3 is CASSEGQSNQPQHF. CDR3 DNA sequence: TGTGCCAGCAGTGAGGGACAGAGTAATCAGCCCCAGCATTTT.

The sample holds one count of this clone. The J gene is TRBJ2-3, the V gene TRBV6-1; 8 bases are shared with TRBD2. CDR1 is MNHNS, CDR2 SASEGT, per germline. This CDR3 is built from 15 residues. V lost 3 bases to trimming and J lost 4 bases; unmatched junction nucleotides: 6. DNA for the CDR3: TGTGCCAGCAGTGATAGCGGGGTGGGGTCAGATACGCAGTATTTT. Its protein product is CASSDSGVGSDTQYF.

The gene calls are TRBV2 and TRBJ1-2; perhaps TRBD1 as D (5 bases). V dropped 8 bases and J dropped 2 bases, with 12 bases sitting between them. The CDR3 is made up of 13 amino acids. Per germline, CDR1 SNHLY and CDR2 FYNNEI. In DNA form, the CDR3 reads TGTGCCAGCGCCGGGACGCCGAACTATGGCTACACCTTC. It encodes CASAGTPNYGYTF.

The V call is TRBV6-5, the J call TRBJ1-1, with 8 bases aligning to TRBD1. CDR3 length equals 14 residues. Unmatched junction bases numbered 7, after V lost 5 bases and J lost 5 bases. Looked up from germline, CDR1 is MNHEY and CDR2 is SVGAGI. DNA for the CDR3: TGTGCCAGCAGTATTACAGGGGGTGGAACTGAAGCTTTCTTT. Amino acid sequence: CASSITGGGTEAFF.

The rearrangement joins TRBV18 to TRBJ2-7; D perhaps matches TRBD1 (6 bases). Trimming cost V 6 bases and J 5 bases, with 11 bases left between them. The length of the CDR3 is 12 residues. Per the germline V gene, CDR1 is KGHSH and CDR2 is LQKENI. The CDR3 here is CASSTNRDEQYF. DNA of the CDR3: TGTGCCAGCTCGACAAACAGGGACGAGCAGTACTTC.